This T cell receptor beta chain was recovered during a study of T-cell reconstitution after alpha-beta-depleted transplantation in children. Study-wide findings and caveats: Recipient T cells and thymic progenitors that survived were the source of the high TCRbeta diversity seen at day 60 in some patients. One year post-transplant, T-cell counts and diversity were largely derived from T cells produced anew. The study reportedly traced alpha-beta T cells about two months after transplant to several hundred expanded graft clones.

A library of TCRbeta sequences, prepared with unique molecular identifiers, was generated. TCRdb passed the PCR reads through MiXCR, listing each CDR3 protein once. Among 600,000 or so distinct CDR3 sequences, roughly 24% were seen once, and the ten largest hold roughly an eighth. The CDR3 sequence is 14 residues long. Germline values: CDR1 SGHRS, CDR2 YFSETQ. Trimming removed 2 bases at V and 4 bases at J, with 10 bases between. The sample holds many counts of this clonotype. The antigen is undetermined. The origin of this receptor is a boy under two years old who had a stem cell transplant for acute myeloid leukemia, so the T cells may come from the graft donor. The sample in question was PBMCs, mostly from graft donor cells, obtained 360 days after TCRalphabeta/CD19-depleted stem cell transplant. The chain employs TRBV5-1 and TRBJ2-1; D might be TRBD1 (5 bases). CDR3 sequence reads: CASSFSGNYNEQFF. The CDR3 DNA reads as TGCGCCAGCAGCTTTTCAGGGAATTACAATGAGCAGTTCTTC.